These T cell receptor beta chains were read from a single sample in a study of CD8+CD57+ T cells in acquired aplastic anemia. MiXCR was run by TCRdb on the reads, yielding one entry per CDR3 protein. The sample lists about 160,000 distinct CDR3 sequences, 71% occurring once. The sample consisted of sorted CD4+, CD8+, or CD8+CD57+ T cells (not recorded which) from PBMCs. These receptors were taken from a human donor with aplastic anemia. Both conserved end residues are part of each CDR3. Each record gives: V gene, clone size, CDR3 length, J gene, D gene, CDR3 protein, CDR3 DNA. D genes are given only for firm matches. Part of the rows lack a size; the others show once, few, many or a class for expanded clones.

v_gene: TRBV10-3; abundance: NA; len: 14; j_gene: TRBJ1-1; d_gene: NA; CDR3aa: CAISEKGPNTEAFF; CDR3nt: TGTGCCATCAGTGAGAAGGGGCCAAACACTGAAGCTTTCTTT
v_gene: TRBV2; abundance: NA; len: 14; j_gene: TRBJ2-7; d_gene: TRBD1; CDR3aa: CASSTTGQGYEQYF; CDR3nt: TGTGCCAGCAGTACGACAGGGCAGGGCTACGAGCAGTACTTC
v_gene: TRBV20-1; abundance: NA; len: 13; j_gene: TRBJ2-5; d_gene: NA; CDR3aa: CSAAGHQQETQYF; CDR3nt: TGCAGTGCTGCGGGACACCAACAAGAGACCCAGTACTTC
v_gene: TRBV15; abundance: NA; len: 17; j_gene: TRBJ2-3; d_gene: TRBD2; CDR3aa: CATSRDVLAGSVDTQYF; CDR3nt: TGTGCCACCAGCAGAGATGTTCTAGCGGGATCCGTAGATACGCAGTATTTT
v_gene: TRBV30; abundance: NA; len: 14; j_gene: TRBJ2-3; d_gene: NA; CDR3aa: CAWSVLAGSDTQYF; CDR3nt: TGTGCCTGGAGTGTACTGGCGGGGTCAGATACGCAGTATTTT
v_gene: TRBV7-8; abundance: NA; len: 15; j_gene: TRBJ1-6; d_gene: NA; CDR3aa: CASSPTGVVGSPLHF; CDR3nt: TGTGCCAGCAGCCCCACCGGGGTTGTAGGATCACCCCTCCACTTT
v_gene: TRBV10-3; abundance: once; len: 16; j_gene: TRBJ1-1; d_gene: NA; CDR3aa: CAIPVCRALRDTEAFF; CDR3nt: TGTGCCATCCCCGTCTGCAGGGCACTAAGAGACACTGAAGCTTTCTTT
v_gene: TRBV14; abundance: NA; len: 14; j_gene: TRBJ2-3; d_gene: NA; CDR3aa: CASSQYRGFDTQYF; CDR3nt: TGTGCCAGCAGCCAGTATCGAGGATTTGATACGCAGTATTTT
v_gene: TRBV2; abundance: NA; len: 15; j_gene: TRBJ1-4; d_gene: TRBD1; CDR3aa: CASSPGGTGHEKLFF; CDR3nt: TGTGCCAGCAGCCCCGGGGGGACAGGTCATGAAAAACTGTTTTTT
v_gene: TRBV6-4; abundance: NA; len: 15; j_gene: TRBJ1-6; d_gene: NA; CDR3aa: CASSDLAGLNSPLHF; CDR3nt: TGTGCCAGCAGTGACTTAGCTGGTCTTAATTCACCCCTCCACTTT
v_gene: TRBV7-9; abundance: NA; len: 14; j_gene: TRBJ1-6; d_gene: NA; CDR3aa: CASSQKGRGSPLHF; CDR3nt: TGTGCCAGCAGTCAGAAGGGAAGGGGCTCACCCCTCCACTTT
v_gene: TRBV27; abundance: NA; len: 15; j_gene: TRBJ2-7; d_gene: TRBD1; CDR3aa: CASSDTTGGAYEQYF; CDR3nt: TGTGCCAGCAGTGACACGACAGGGGGCGCGTACGAGCAGTACTTC
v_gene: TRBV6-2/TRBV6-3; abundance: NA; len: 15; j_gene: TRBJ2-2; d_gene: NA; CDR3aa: CASSYGTEDTGELFF; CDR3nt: TGTGCCAGCAGTTACGGCACGGAGGACACCGGGGAGCTGTTTTTT
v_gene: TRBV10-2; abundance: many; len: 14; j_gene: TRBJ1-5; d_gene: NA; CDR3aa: CASSELGGNQPQHF; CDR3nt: TGCGCCAGCAGTGAGCTGGGAGGCAATCAGCCCCAGCATTTT
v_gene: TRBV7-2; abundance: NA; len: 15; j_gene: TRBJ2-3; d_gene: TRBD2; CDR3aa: CASSLVRLATDTQYF; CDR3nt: TGTGCCAGCAGCTTAGTGAGACTAGCCACAGATACGCAGTATTTT
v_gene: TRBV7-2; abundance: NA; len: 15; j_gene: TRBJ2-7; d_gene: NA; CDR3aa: CASSSSTYSFTEQYF; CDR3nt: TGTGCCAGCAGCTCTTCTACGTACTCCTTTACCGAGCAGTACTTC
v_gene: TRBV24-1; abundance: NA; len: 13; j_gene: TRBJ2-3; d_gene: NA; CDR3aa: CATSDWGADTQYF; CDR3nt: TGTGCCACCAGTGATTGGGGGGCAGATACGCAGTATTTT
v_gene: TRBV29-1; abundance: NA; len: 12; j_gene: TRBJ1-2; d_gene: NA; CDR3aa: CSVKTENYGYTF; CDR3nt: TGCAGCGTTAAGACAGAAAACTATGGCTACACCTTC
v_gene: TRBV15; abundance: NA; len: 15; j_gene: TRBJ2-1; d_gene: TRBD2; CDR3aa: CATSSTSGSYNEQFF; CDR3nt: TGTGCCACCAGCAGTACTAGCGGGAGCTACAATGAGCAGTTCTTC
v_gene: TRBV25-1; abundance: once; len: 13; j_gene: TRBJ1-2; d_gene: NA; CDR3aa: CARSERTAYGYTF; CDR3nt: TGTGCCAGAAGTGAACGGACAGCCTATGGCTACACCTTC